Listed below are T cell receptor beta chains from one sample, sequenced in a study of shared clonotypes between healthy human individuals. Measured with immunoSEQ multiplex PCR; TCRdb has only the in-frame clones, and not every one. The data show 2 million to 2.5 million clones, approximately 95% seen once. The sequenced sample was naive CD4+ T cells sorted from blood. Receptors were obtained from a young man in good health. Both conserved end residues are trimmed from each CDR3. The D gene is left open where the match is weak.

d_gene: TRBD1
v_gene: TRBV27
CDR3aa: ASSSRGQGSYGYT

d_gene: -
v_gene: TRBV2
CDR3aa: ASTPLGSGSYNEQF

d_gene: -
v_gene: TRBV19
CDR3aa: ASSMRYQPQH

d_gene: -
v_gene: TRBV4-1
CDR3aa: ASSNVGGGEGGELF

d_gene: -
v_gene: TRBV5-1
CDR3aa: ASTLGGTNEKLF

d_gene: -
v_gene: TRBV7-9
CDR3aa: ASSLGAGMSTEAF

d_gene: TRBD2
v_gene: TRBV6-1
CDR3aa: ASRLAEANTGELF

d_gene: -
v_gene: TRBV5-1
CDR3aa: ASSPAGTQKVNTEAF

d_gene: -
v_gene: TRBV10-1
CDR3aa: ASSGLGAWEGQY

d_gene: -
v_gene: TRBV28
CDR3aa: ASSGSEDNSPLH

d_gene: -
v_gene: TRBV10-3
CDR3aa: AISARVEAGELF

d_gene: TRBD1
v_gene: TRBV29-1
CDR3aa: SCRTGRYNEQF

d_gene: -
v_gene: TRBV6-1
CDR3aa: ASKRTGNYGYT

d_gene: TRBD1
v_gene: TRBV6-1
CDR3aa: ASSEGDRGTEAF

d_gene: -
v_gene: TRBV30
CDR3aa: AWSTGNNQPQH

d_gene: TRBD2
v_gene: TRBV7-8
CDR3aa: ASSTRLAGVGELF

d_gene: TRBD1
v_gene: TRBV10-3
CDR3aa: AISAGTGRDQPQH

d_gene: -
v_gene: TRBV10-3
CDR3aa: AISAGSYEQY

d_gene: -
v_gene: TRBV19
CDR3aa: ASSEAYNSPLH

d_gene: TRBD1
v_gene: TRBV4-3
CDR3aa: ASSQDGTGDGQETQY

d_gene: TRBD2
v_gene: TRBV30
CDR3aa: AWRLAGGPSDTQY

d_gene: -
v_gene: TRBV4-1
CDR3aa: ASSQGRLVYQETQY

d_gene: TRBD2
v_gene: TRBV27
CDR3aa: ASSRASGRYEQY

d_gene: TRBD1
v_gene: TRBV7-9
CDR3aa: ASSHRGQGGEKLF

d_gene: TRBD1
v_gene: TRBV19
CDR3aa: ASSVSTGGIYGYT

d_gene: -
v_gene: TRBV11-2
CDR3aa: ASSLPNSPLH

d_gene: TRBD2
v_gene: TRBV4-2
CDR3aa: ASSQGTSGSPEQY

d_gene: -
v_gene: TRBV5-4
CDR3aa: ASSLAWAGEETQY

d_gene: -
v_gene: TRBV19
CDR3aa: ASSPQVGEQF

d_gene: -
v_gene: TRBV11-1
CDR3aa: ASSLAGLLGGKSYNEQF

d_gene: -
v_gene: TRBV27
CDR3aa: ASSSDPGRGNTIY

d_gene: -
v_gene: TRBV27
CDR3aa: ASRAVVNTEAF

d_gene: TRBD1
v_gene: TRBV29-1
CDR3aa: SVRRTGDGKLF

d_gene: -
v_gene: TRBV5-4
CDR3aa: ASSLAYGGIYEQY

d_gene: TRBD2
v_gene: TRBV7-7
CDR3aa: ASSLGGLADKNNEQF

d_gene: -
v_gene: TRBV7-2
CDR3aa: ASSLARGETQY

d_gene: -
v_gene: TRBV2
CDR3aa: ASSQTGLTVYGYT

d_gene: -
v_gene: TRBV2
CDR3aa: ASGGVGNSPLH

d_gene: -
v_gene: TRBV13
CDR3aa: ASSLGRASIPYEQY

d_gene: -
v_gene: TRBV11-3
CDR3aa: ASSTRDQGGNEQF

d_gene: TRBD1
v_gene: TRBV6-5
CDR3aa: ASSYGGQNEKLF

d_gene: TRBD2
v_gene: TRBV6-5
CDR3aa: ASSSTSDEQF

d_gene: -
v_gene: TRBV10-3
CDR3aa: AISDSATNEKLF

d_gene: TRBD2
v_gene: TRBV10-3
CDR3aa: AISGYGGYTDTQY

d_gene: TRBD1
v_gene: TRBV6-5
CDR3aa: ASNAGTGGTPLH

d_gene: TRBD2
v_gene: TRBV10-3
CDR3aa: AISAPSGSSYTGELF

d_gene: -
v_gene: TRBV7-9
CDR3aa: ASLLTGGDYGYT

d_gene: -
v_gene: TRBV10-1
CDR3aa: ASSESRAGARSHPPRNSPLH

d_gene: -
v_gene: TRBV5-8
CDR3aa: ASSIWTDSNQPQH

d_gene: -
v_gene: TRBV28
CDR3aa: ASSRGLEAF

d_gene: TRBD2
v_gene: TRBV18
CDR3aa: ASSPSGAFYEQY